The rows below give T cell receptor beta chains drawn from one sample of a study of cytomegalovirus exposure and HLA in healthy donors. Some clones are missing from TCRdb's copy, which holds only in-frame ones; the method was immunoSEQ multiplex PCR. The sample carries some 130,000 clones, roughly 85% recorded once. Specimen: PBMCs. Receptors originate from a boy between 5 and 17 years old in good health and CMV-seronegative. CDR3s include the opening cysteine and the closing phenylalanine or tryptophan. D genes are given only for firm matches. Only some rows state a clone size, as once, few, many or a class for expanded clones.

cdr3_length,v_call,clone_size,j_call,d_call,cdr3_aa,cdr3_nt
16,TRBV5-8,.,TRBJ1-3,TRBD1,CASSLRDRLSGNTIYF,TGTGCCAGCAGCCTGAGGGACAGGCTCTCTGGAAACACCATATATTTT
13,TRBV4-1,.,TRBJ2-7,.,CASSQELQYEQYF,TGCGCCAGCAGCCAAGAGCTACAGTACGAGCAGTACTTC
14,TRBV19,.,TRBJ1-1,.,CASSNTGGDTEAFF,TGTGCCAGTAGTAATACGGGAGGGGACACTGAAGCTTTCTTT
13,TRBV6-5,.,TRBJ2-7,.,CASAASHDYEQYF,TGTGCCAGCGCGGCCAGCCATGACTACGAGCAGTACTTC
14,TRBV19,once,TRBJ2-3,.,CASTDRAVTDTQYF,TGTGCCAGTACTGACAGAGCAGTCACAGATACGCAGTATTTT
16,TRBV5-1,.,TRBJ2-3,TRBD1,CASSLGTDRGSGTQYF,TGCGCCAGCAGCTTGGGAACGGACAGGGGATCGGGTACGCAGTATTTT
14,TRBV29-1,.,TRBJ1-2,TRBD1,CSVGGQGSIYGYTF,TGCAGCGTTGGGGGACAGGGGAGCATCTATGGCTACACCTTC
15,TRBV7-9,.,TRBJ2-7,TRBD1,CASSPGTGITYEQYF,TGTGCCAGCAGCCCAGGGACAGGGATCACCTACGAGCAGTACTTC
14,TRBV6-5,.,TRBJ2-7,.,CASSYGQRTYEQYF,TGTGCCAGCAGTTATGGACAGAGAACCTACGAGCAGTACTTC
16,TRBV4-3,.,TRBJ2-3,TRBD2,CASSQNRLAGSDTQYF,TGCGCCAGCAGCCAAAATCGACTAGCGGGATCGGATACGCAGTATTTT
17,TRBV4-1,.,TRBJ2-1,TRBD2,CASSQDLEGSGYNEQFF,TGCGCCAGCAGCCAAGATTTAGAGGGTAGCGGGTACAATGAGCAGTTCTTC
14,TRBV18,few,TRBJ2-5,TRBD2,CASSPPGRGETQYF,TGTGCCAGCTCACCACCGGGGAGGGGAGAGACCCAGTACTTC
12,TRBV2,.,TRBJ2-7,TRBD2,CASSESSGREYF,TGTGCCAGCAGTGAATCTAGCGGGAGAGAGTACTTC
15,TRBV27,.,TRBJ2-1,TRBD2,CASSLSGGPYNEQFF,TGTGCCAGCAGTTTATCGGGAGGGCCCTACAATGAGCAGTTCTTC
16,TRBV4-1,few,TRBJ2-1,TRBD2,CASSKLTSGSSRGQFF,TGCGCCAGCAGCAAACTAACTAGCGGGAGTTCGAGGGGGCAGTTCTTC
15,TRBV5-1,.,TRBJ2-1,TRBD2,CASSSQAGGPNEQFF,TGCGCCAGCAGCTCCCAGGCGGGAGGTCCCAATGAGCAGTTCTTC
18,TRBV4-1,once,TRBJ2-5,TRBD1,CASSQDPLRDRNRETQYF,TGCGCCAGCAGCCAAGATCCCTTGAGGGACAGGAACCGAGAGACCCAGTACTTC
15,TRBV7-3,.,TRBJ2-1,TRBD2,CASSELAGGLNEQFF,TGTGCCAGCAGCGAATTAGCGGGAGGTTTGAATGAGCAGTTCTTC
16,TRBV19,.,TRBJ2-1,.,CASSPIATGRDNEQFF,TGTGCCAGTAGTCCCATTGCCACAGGGAGGGACAATGAGCAGTTCTTC
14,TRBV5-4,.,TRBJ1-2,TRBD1,CASSRTGEGYGYTF,TGTGCCAGCAGTCGGACAGGGGAAGGCTATGGCTACACCTTC
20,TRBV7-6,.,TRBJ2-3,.,CASSLYPRRAIAGAGDTQYF,TGTGCCAGCAGCTTATATCCCCGCCGAGCAATCGCTGGGGCCGGAGATACGCAGTATTTT
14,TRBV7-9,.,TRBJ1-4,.,CASSLGQGGEKLFF,TGTGCCAGCAGCTTAGGGCAGGGAGGTGAAAAACTGTTTTTT